This is a list of T cell receptor beta chains from one sample in a study of patients and donors after allogeneic stem cell transplantation. TCRdb ran MiXCR on the RT-PCR reads and lists one entry per CDR3 protein. The sample comprises fewer than 95,000 distinct CDR3 sequences, around 5% of which are singletons, and 2.6% rests with the top ten. The sequenced material came from blood, either unsorted or a sorted T cell fraction (not recorded which). All receptors come from a human donor who was either an allogeneic HSCT recipient or a stem cell or donor lymphocyte infusion donor (not recorded which). It is not recorded whose cells these are; they may come from a transplant donor. Both conserved end residues are part of each CDR3. D genes are given only for firm matches. Clone size is given as once, few, many or a size class.

cdr3_aa cdr3_nt j_call v_call d_call clone_size
CSVDHTGQESQYF TGCAGCGTTGATCACACGGGTCAAGAGTCCCAGTACTTC TRBJ2-5 TRBV29-1 . many
CASSGHEQFF TGTGCCAGCAGCGGACATGAGCAGTTCTTC TRBJ2-1 TRBV5-8 . few
CASSFGATNTEAFF TGCGCCAGCAGCTTTGGTGCCACGAACACTGAAGCTTTCTTT TRBJ1-1 TRBV5-1 . many
CASSLVLHRGRGQPQHF TGTGCCAGCAGCTTAGTGTTACACAGGGGGCGAGGGCAGCCCCAGCATTTT TRBJ1-5 TRBV7-8 TRBD1 many
CASSPPGWTTDTQYF TGTGCCAGCAGCCCACCGGGGTGGACGACAGATACGCAGTATTTT TRBJ2-3 TRBV3-1 . many
CSARRGTGRNEQYF TGCAGTGCTAGACGGGGGACAGGGCGGAACGAGCAGTACTTC TRBJ2-7 TRBV20-1 TRBD1 few
CASSYSGLAGVYNEQFF TGTGCCAGCAGTTACTCCGGACTAGCGGGAGTCTACAATGAGCAGTTCTTC TRBJ2-1 TRBV6-5 TRBD2 medium-sized
CASSAWAEYNEQFF TGTGCCAGCAGTGCATGGGCGGAGTACAATGAGCAGTTCTTC TRBJ2-1 TRBV2 . many
CASSLAPTGYEQYF TGTGCCAGCAGCTTAGCCCCTACAGGCTACGAGCAGTACTTC TRBJ2-7 TRBV7-9 . few
CSARARGGRGYSNEQFF TGCAGTGCTAGAGCCCGTGGCGGGAGAGGTTATTCTAATGAGCAGTTCTTC TRBJ2-1 TRBV20-1 TRBD2 few
CASHVTGPGANVLTF TGTGCCAGCCACGTAACAGGCCCTGGGGCCAACGTCCTGACTTTC TRBJ2-6 TRBV12-3/TRBV12-4 . many